A single sample gave rise to the 2 T cell receptor beta chains below, sequenced in a study of shared clonotypes between healthy human individuals (dated by TCRdb to the early 2020s). Library preparation used the immunoSEQ multiplex PCR assay. Not all clones reach the TCRdb copy of this immuneACCESS table, which keeps in-frame sequences only. Checked studies attribute under half of the gap to unresolved V genes and leave the rest unexplained. A total of approximately 940,000 clones appear in this sample, less than 85% of them only once. Approximately 1.5% of the sample comes from the top ten. Material for sequencing was memory CD4+ T cells sorted from blood. The sample's cell subset or site label is to be understood as: CD45RA-negative fraction. The receptors were sampled from a man between 18 and 35 years old in good health.

The CDR3 DNA sequence: TGTGCCAGCAGTGGGGACAGTACATGGCAGCCCCAGCATTTT. The encoded protein is CASSGDSTWQPQHF. This chain uses TRBV6-1 with TRBJ1-5, with 7 bases identical to TRBD1. Germline assignment: CDR1 MNHNS and CDR2 SASEGT. V gave up 4 bases and J gave up 7 bases; unmatched junction bases: 7. The length of the CDR3 is 14 residues.

This clone appeared a single time. Distinct nucleotide sequences in the sample also encode this CDR3. The chain combines TRBV5-1 with TRBJ2-3, with 8 bases identical to TRBD1. The CDR3 length is 15 residues. The junction had 3 bases not matched to a gene; V was cut back by 0 bases and J by 3 bases. CDR1 is SGHRS, CDR2 YFSETQ, per germline. The CDR3 sequence: CASSLDTGGTDTQYF. CDR3 bases: TGCGCCAGCAGCTTGGACACAGGGGGAACAGATACGCAGTATTTT.